A single T cell receptor beta chain is shown here with its context. No antigen is known for it. The source of the sample is a study of shared clonotypes between healthy human individuals. Study-level points and caveats: Limitation of the genetic and exposure-history diversity represented came from the few donors.

This table comes from immunoSEQ multiplex PCR, and its TCRdb copy is limited to in-frame clones, with some not included. The sample gives a few million clones, 93% of which show up once; roughly 1.7% is in the top ten. This CDR3 spans 13 amino acids. Germline lookup yields CDR1 SEHNR and CDR2 FQNEAQ (reference sequence). The ends were cut back, 6 bases at V and 5 bases at J, with 10 bases in the middle. CD8 cells regarded as naive lacked CD45RO, were positively chosen for CCR7, and omitted terminally differentiated effector memory CD45RA+ cells. The sample taken for sequencing was naive CD8+ T cells from PBMCs. V usage is TRBV7-9 and J usage is TRBJ2-2, with D unresolved. The sequence came from a man between 18 and 35 years old in good health. Some clones in this sample may be carry-over from other donors' samples. The CDR3, as DNA: TGTGCCAGCAGACACGGGTTAACCGGGGAGCTGTTTTTT. This encodes CASRHGLTGELFF.